This T cell receptor beta chain was recorded in a study of CD8 T cells in ankylosing spondylitis. V was trimmed by 2 bases and J by 3 bases, leaving 5 bases between them. Germline lookup yields CDR1 MNHEY and CDR2 SVGEGT. The CDR3 has 12 residues. General study results and limits: A motif in TCR beta, a set of roughly 8 highly homologous variants, appeared characteristic of ankylosing spondylitis blood.

As the method for making TCR beta libraries, quantitative 5'-RACE with molecular barcodes was used. TCRdb analysed the 5' RACE reads with MiXCR anew, one entry per CDR3 protein. The sample includes around 490,000 distinct CDR3 sequences, about 5.2% of them seen just once. This clonotype was recorded at least ten times. As yet, its antigen is unknown. This receptor was taken from a male donor with ankylosing spondylitis. Sequenced sample: blood, either unsorted or a sorted T cell fraction (not recorded which). The V gene is TRBV6-2 or TRBV6-3, the J gene TRBJ2-7; D unresolved. The CDR3, as DNA: TGTGCCAGCAGTTACGAACTCTACGAGCAGTACTTC. Translating gives CASSYELYEQYF.